This TCR beta chain appears in the sequencing data of a study of human T cells and chemical hapten exposure. Study information: Patients additionally received therapeutic doses of diphenylcyclopropenone on the scalp once a week, and this continued throughout the approximately 26-week study.

The sample's time point: patch test 3, about 24 weeks after DPC sensitization. Described treatment: therapeutic diphenylcyclopropenone sensitization with weekly scalp DPC. Via MiXCR, TCRdb re-called the RACE reads, giving one row per CDR3 protein. The sample has some 52,000 distinct CDR3 sequences, 8% to 10% seen once. The study, taken as a whole, reports: PT1 expanded TCR numbers tracked positively with patch test score.

CDR1 and CDR2 (germline): SGDLS, YYNGEE. The CDR3 runs 15 residues. Trimming removed 0 bases from V and 5 bases from J, with 14 bases in between. There are a few counts of this clonotype. Its target is unknown. This clonotype originated in a woman aged 40-49 years with alopecia areata. Some clones in this sample may be carry-over from other donors' samples. The sample in question was whole blood, obtained in connection with sensitization to the hapten diphenylcyclopropenone (DPC). The chain recombines TRBV9 with TRBJ2-5; possibly TRBD2 for D (5 bases). The CDR3 coding sequence is TGTGCCAGCAGCGTAGGGAGCGGCCTTCAGGAGACCCAGTACTTC. Amino acids: CASSVGSGLQETQYF.